The rows below give T cell receptor beta chains drawn from one sample of a study of T cell changes during pregnancy in multiple sclerosis. Produced via immunoSEQ multiplex PCR; TCRdb's table is partial and in-frame only. The table lists about 77,000 clones, about 92% of them singletons. Here the sequenced sample was peripheral blood, taken after pregnancy. The receptor source for this set is a female donor in good health, enrolled as a control in a pregnancy study. Each CDR3 is given with its conserved first and last residue. A D gene is named only where the DNA matches it firmly. Rows give clone size only sometimes, using once, few, many, or a class for an expanded clone.

TRBV20-1,TRBJ2-2,.,.,TGCAGTGCTAGGGGCCGCGGGGAGCTGTTTTTT,CSARGRGELFF
TRBV19,TRBJ1-5,.,.,TGTGCCAGCTCCCAGGGCCTCCATCAGCCCCAGCATTTT,CASSQGLHQPQHF
TRBV6-6,TRBJ2-7,.,TRBD2,TGTGCCAGCAGTTACAAGGGCCTAGCGGGTCTCTACGAGCAGTACTTC,CASSYKGLAGLYEQYF
TRBV4-2,TRBJ1-5,.,TRBD1,TGTGCCAGCAGCCAGGGACAGATTAATCAGCCCCAGCATTTT,CASSQGQINQPQHF
TRBV5-1,TRBJ2-7,.,.,TGCGCCAGCAGCACGGGCGGGGAGTCCTACGAGCAGTACTTC,CASSTGGESYEQYF
TRBV15,TRBJ2-1,once,TRBD1,TGTGCCACCAGCAGAGAAGTACAGGGGGCAGGTGAGCAGTTCTTC,CATSREVQGAGEQFF
TRBV10-1,TRBJ2-3,.,.,TGCGCCAGCAGTGAGTTGGCGGGGGCCAGTACAGATACGCAGTATTTT,CASSELAGASTDTQYF
TRBV5-8,TRBJ1-6,once,TRBD1,TGTGCCAGCAGCTGGGGACAGGGGGCTACGTCGGTTCCACCCCTCCACTTT,CASSWGQGATSVPPLHF
TRBV7-2,TRBJ1-5,.,TRBD1,TGTGCCAGCAGCCTGACTAGCAGGGGGCGGGTCAATCAGCCCCAGCATTTT,CASSLTSRGRVNQPQHF
TRBV18,TRBJ2-5,.,.,TGTGCCAGCTCGGAAGTAGACCGAGGGACCCAGTACTTC,CASSEVDRGTQYF
TRBV7-8,TRBJ1-5,.,.,TGTGCCAGCAGCTATACAGACGATCAGCCCCAGCATTTT,CASSYTDDQPQHF
TRBV27,TRBJ2-7,once,.,TGTGCCAGCAGGAATGTTTACAGGACCCCGTCCTACGAGCAGTACTTC,CASRNVYRTPSYEQYF
TRBV6-1,TRBJ2-2,.,TRBD2,TGTGCCAGCAGTGGTACTAGCGGGGAGATCGGGGAGCTGTTTTTT,CASSGTSGEIGELFF
TRBV5-1,TRBJ2-7,.,.,TGCGCCAGCAGCACCGGTAATCCCTACGAGCAGTACTTC,CASSTGNPYEQYF
TRBV7-2,TRBJ1-5,.,TRBD1,TGTGCCAGCAGCTTAATAGGGGACAGCCGTCAGCCCCAGCATTTT,CASSLIGDSRQPQHF
TRBV19,TRBJ2-1,.,TRBD2,TGTGCCAGTAGTTTAGCGGGAGCCTCCTACAATGAGCAGTTCTTC,CASSLAGASYNEQFF
TRBV10-3,TRBJ2-5,.,.,TGTGCCATCAGTGGAGGTGGCCTCCGGGAGACCCAGTACTTC,CAISGGGLRETQYF
TRBV2,TRBJ2-7,.,TRBD2,TGTGCCAGCCTGCGGGAGCTCTCCTACGAGCAGTACTTC,CASLRELSYEQYF
TRBV30,TRBJ1-5,.,.,TGTGCCTGGTCGTGGGGGGAACAGCCCCAGCATTTT,CAWSWGEQPQHF
TRBV5-8,TRBJ1-5,.,.,TGTGCCAGCAGCTTTCACAATCAGCCCCAGCATTTT,CASSFHNQPQHF
TRBV6-6,TRBJ2-7,.,.,TGTGCCAGCCAGGGCGGGGTGGGCTTCTACGAGCAGTACTTC,CASQGGVGFYEQYF
TRBV21-1,TRBJ2-1,once,.,TGTGCCAGGCCACGGCGGGGGGGCCTAGGTGAGCAGTTCTTC,CARPRRGGLGEQFF